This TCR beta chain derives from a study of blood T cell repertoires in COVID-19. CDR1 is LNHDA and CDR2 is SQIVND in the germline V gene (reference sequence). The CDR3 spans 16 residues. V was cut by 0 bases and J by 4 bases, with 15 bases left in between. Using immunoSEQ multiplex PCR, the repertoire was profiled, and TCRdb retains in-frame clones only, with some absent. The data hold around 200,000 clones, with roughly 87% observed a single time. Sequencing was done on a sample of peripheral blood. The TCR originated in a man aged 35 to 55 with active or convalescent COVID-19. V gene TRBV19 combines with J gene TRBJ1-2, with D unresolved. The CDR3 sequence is CASSIDQIEGLYGYTF. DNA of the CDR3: TGTGCCAGTAGTATAGATCAGATCGAAGGACTCTATGGCTACACCTTC.